These 21 T cell receptor beta chains share one sample of origin, sequenced in a study of response to subunit inactivated influenza vaccine (dated by TCRdb to the late 2010s). Library method: RT-PCR. The listed sequencing device is Illumina HiSeq 2500. TCRdb took the public reads, trimmed them with fastp at Q25, ran MiXCR for clone calling and kept in-frame beta chains. Rows with one shared CDR3 protein collapse into an entry with the most common genes and DNA. Within this sample are over 400,000 distinct CDR3 sequences, with 10% to 15% of them counted one time only. Of the sample, around 12% is held by the ten largest clones. The label giving this sample's time point can be read as: 45 to 55 days after influenza vaccine administration. Sequenced material: PBMCs from blood, taken 40 to 50 days after vaccination. The receptors derive from a man aged 50-60 years who received an inactivated influenza vaccine. Donor details come from another sample of the same person, matched by shared clones.

This clonotype has a handful of counts. The rearrangement uses TRBV12-3 or TRBV12-4 and TRBJ2-1; unclear D gene. This CDR3 region has 13 residues. Trimming pared 8 bases from V and 7 bases from J, leaving 15 bases between. CDR3 DNA sequence: TGTGCCAGCTGCCCCTTTGAGGATAATGAGCAGTTCTTC. Its translation: CASCPFEDNEQFF.

The chain has TRBV5-1 and TRBJ2-4, with TRBD1 matching 7 bases. V lost 4 bases and J lost 1; bases outside the gene matches: 2. The CDR3 has 14 residues. Germline loops: CDR1 SGHRS, CDR2 YFSETQ. CDR3 sequence (DNA): TGCGCCAGCAGCGTGGACAGGGCCAAAAACATTCAGTACTTC. Translated: CASSVDRAKNIQYF. The full variable domain, completed using reference TRBV5-1 and TRBJ2-4, is KAGVTQTPRYLIKTRGQQVTLSCSPISGHRSVSWYQQTPGQGLQFLFEYFSETQRNKGNFPGRFSGRQFSNSRSEMNVSTLELGDSALYLCASSVDRAKNIQYFGAGTRLSVL.

This clonotype was seen at least ten times. The V call is TRBV5-1, the J call TRBJ1-4, with TRBD1 matching 7 bases. J gave up 4 bases and V 2 bases, and 5 bases lay outside the gene matches. The germline V gene has CDR1 SGHRS and CDR2 YFSETQ. CDR3 length: 15 residues. The CDR3 bases are TGCGCCAGCAGCTTACGGGACAGCCTTAATGAAAAACTGTTTTTT. Its protein is CASSLRDSLNEKLFF.

Ten or more counts support this clonotype. The gene calls are TRBV10-3 and TRBJ2-5, with D uncertain. This CDR3 region has 14 residues. Trimming shortened V by 6 bases and J by 4 bases, and 15 bases separated the two germline ends. Germline V lookup: CDR1 ENHRY, CDR2 SYGVKD. The CDR3 DNA follows: TGTGCCATCAGAAGTTCGGGTAACGGAGAGACCCAGTACTTC. Translating it yields CAIRSSGNGETQYF.

This clonotype was picked up many times. V gene TRBV29-1 combines with J gene TRBJ2-7; D may correspond to TRBD1 or TRBD2 (7 bases each). The CDR3 is 13 amino acids. With 5 bases removed from V and 4 bases from J, the gap between germline ends came to 15 bases. Germline loops: CDR1 SQVTM, CDR2 ANQGSEA. In nucleotides, the CDR3 is TGCAGCGTTCAGGGAGGGGGCGGTTACGAGCAGTACTTC. This encodes CSVQGGGGYEQYF.

The rearrangement uses TRBV28 and TRBJ1-3; D is unclear. This CDR3 contains 16 residues. Trimming pared 2 bases from V and 3 bases from J, leaving 14 bases between. The germline CDR1 and CDR2 sequences are MDHEN and SYDVKM. CDR3 in DNA: TGTGCCAGCAGTTTAGGTGAACTAGGGTTTGGAAACACCATATATTTT. Translated: CASSLGELGFGNTIYF.

V gene TRBV24-1 combines with J gene TRBJ2-5; D may be TRBD1 or TRBD2 (5 bases each). Trimming pared 0 bases from V and 9 bases from J, leaving 10 bases between. The germline V gene encodes CDR1 KGHDR and CDR2 SFDVKD. This CDR3 contains 13 residues. The CDR3 protein is CATSDLVLGAQYF. CDR3 DNA sequence: TGTGCCACCAGTGATTTGGTGTTGGGGGCCCAGTACTTC.

This clonotype was found many times. The chain combines TRBV29-1 with TRBJ2-1, with 10 bases identical to TRBD2. The germline CDR1 and CDR2 sequences are SQVTM and ANQGSEA. The CDR3 loop spans 15 amino acids. Trimming removed 4 bases from V and 5 bases from J; junction bases left unmatched: 8. The CDR3 is CSVGGPGLANNEQFF. DNA for the CDR3: TGCAGCGTTGGGGGGCCGGGACTAGCGAACAATGAGCAGTTCTTC.

This clonotype was observed a handful of times. The chain employs TRBV12-3 or TRBV12-4 and TRBJ2-2; no firm D call. Trimming pared 10 bases from V and 1 base from J, leaving 10 bases between. This CDR3 is built from 13 residues. CDR3 DNA: TGTGCCACCCGACGGCAGAACACCGGGGAGCTGTTTTTT. It is translated as CATRRQNTGELFF.

There are many counts of this clonotype. CDR3 loop: CASSQGLTGGQNTEAFF. In DNA, the CDR3 is TGTGCCAGCAGCCAAGGTTTAACAGGGGGCCAGAACACTGAAGCTTTCTTT. The genes are TRBV4-2 and TRBJ1-1; 9 positions match TRBD1. Germline trimming cut 1 base from V and 1 base from J; bases unmatched to any gene: 7. The CDR3 is 17 residues long. Germline CDR1 reads LGHNA; CDR2 reads YNFKEQ.

This clonotype was picked up a small number of times. This chain connects TRBV7-9 to TRBJ2-7, with 7 bases aligning to TRBD1. Germline values: CDR1 SEHNR, CDR2 FQNEAQ (reference sequence). Losses at the gene ends were 2 bases for V and 6 bases for J; bases not matched to a gene: 7. The CDR3 has 14 residues. CDR3 amino acids: CASSLRDSPLEQYF. In nucleotides, the CDR3 is TGTGCCAGCAGCTTACGGGACAGTCCCCTCGAGCAGTACTTC.

In its sample, this clonotype was seen a few times. The chain joins TRBV12-3 or TRBV12-4 to TRBJ2-5; possibly TRBD1 or TRBD2 for D (7 bases each). The V end lost 8 bases, the J end lost 4 bases, and 23 bases lay between the germline ends. The CDR3 has 16 amino acids. The CDR3 sequence is CASSHGQARGGETQYF. For the CDR3, the DNA is TGTGCCAGCTCACACGGCCAGGCCAGGGGGGGAGAGACCCAGTACTTC.

In this sample, this clonotype turned up a few times. The V gene is TRBV7-9, the J gene TRBJ1-2; weak D call: TRBD1 (6 bases). This CDR3 has 14 residues. CDR1 is SEHNR, CDR2 FQNEAQ, per germline (reference sequence). The V and J ends lost 1 base and 5 bases respectively, with 11 bases between them. The CDR3: CASSLDAGAYGYTF. CDR3 in DNA: TGTGCCAGCAGCTTAGATGCAGGGGCATATGGCTACACCTTC.

This rearrangement joins TRBV7-9 to TRBJ2-5; perhaps TRBD1 as D (5 bases). Germline V CDR1 and CDR2: SEHNR, FQNEAQ (reference sequence). The CDR3 totals 13 residues. The ends were cut back, 11 bases at V and 2 bases at J, with 15 bases in the middle. CDR3 nucleotide sequence: TGTGCCGGCGCCCCCGACAGTCAAGAGACCCAGTACTTC. It yields the protein CAGAPDSQETQYF.

The J gene is TRBJ1-4, the V gene TRBV18, with a weak D call TRBD1 (5 bases). The CDR3 runs to 15 residues. Trimming stripped 3 bases from V and 6 bases from J, with 14 bases between. CDR1 and CDR2 (germline): KGHSH, LQKENI. The CDR3 nucleotides read TGTGCCAGCTCACCTTTAGCAGGGCTGGATGAAAAACTGTTTTTT. Its translation is CASSPLAGLDEKLFF. The complete variable domain, with remaining parts taken from reference TRBV18 and TRBJ1-4, reads NAGVMQNPRHLVRRRGQEARLRCSPMKGHSHVYWYRQLPEEGLKFMVYLQKENIIDESGMPKERFSAEFPKEGPSILRIQQVVRGDSAAYFCASSPLAGLDEKLFFGSGTQLSVL.

This clonotype was counted between two and nine times. The J gene is TRBJ1-2, the V gene TRBV15, with 8 positions matching TRBD1. The germline V gene has CDR1 LNHNV and CDR2 YYDKDF (reference sequence). Trimming at V came to 5 bases and at J to 6 bases, leaving 2 bases not matched to a gene. The CDR3 has 12 amino acids. In DNA, the CDR3 is TGTGCCACCAGCGAACAGGGGGATGGCTACACCTTC. Its translation is CATSEQGDGYTF.

This chain links TRBV7-8 with TRBJ1-1; a possible D gene is TRBD1 (6 bases). Germline V lookup: CDR1 SGHVS, CDR2 FQNEAQ. With 5 bases removed from V and 4 bases from J, the gap between germline ends came to 17 bases. The CDR3 spans 15 residues. CDR3 DNA: TGTGCCAGCAGCCCAGTCTTATGGGGGGCCACTGAAGCTTTCTTT. It encodes CASSPVLWGATEAFF.

In its sample, this clonotype was seen a few times. This chain links TRBV7-2 with TRBJ2-3; D not certain. From germline, CDR1 is SGHTA and CDR2 FQGNSA. V was cut by 5 bases and J by 6 bases, with 12 bases left in between. This CDR3 contains 13 residues. CDR3 DNA: TGTGCCAGCAGCCCGAGATCGGGCGATACGCAGTATTTT. This translates into CASSPRSGDTQYF.

This clonotype has only a few counts. The CDR3 DNA is TGTGCCAGCAGTGACCGGGCGAAGCGGGGCCACAATGAGCAGTTCTTC. Its translation is CASSDRAKRGHNEQFF. V usage is TRBV6-1 and J usage is TRBJ2-1; 7 bases match TRBD2. From germline, CDR1 is MNHNS and CDR2 SASEGT. The CDR3 sequence is 16 residues long. J was trimmed by 5 bases and V by 3 bases; bases with no gene match: 10.

This clonotype has a handful of counts. This chain links TRBV5-1 with TRBJ2-1; 7 nucleotides align to TRBD2. The J segment lost 2 bases and the V segment lost 4 bases, leaving 6 bases of the junction unmatched. The CDR3 contains 15 residues. Germline CDR1 SGHRS, CDR2 YFSETQ. DNA of the CDR3: TGCGCCAGCAGCCCGGGACTACCGACCTACAATGAGCAGTTCTTC. Translated: CASSPGLPTYNEQFF.

This CDR3 is CASSLFLLAAFTDTQYF. The CDR3 DNA sequence: TGTGCCAGCAGCTTATTTCTTTTGGCGGCCTTCACAGATACGCAGTATTTT. This sequence joins TRBV7-2 and TRBJ2-3; no reliable D call. CDR1 is SGHTA and CDR2 is FQGNSA in the germline V gene. The V end lost 2 bases, the J end lost 2 bases, and 17 bases lay between the germline ends. The CDR3 consists of 17 residues.